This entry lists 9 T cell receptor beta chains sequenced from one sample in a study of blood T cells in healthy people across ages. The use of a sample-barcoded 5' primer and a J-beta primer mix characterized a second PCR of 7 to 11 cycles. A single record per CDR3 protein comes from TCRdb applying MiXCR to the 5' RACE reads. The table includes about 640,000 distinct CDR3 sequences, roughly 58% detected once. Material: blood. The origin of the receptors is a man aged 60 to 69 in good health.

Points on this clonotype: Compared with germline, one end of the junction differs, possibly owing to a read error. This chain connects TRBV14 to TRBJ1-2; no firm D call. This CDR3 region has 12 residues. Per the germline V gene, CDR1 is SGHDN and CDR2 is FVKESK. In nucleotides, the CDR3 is TGTGACAGCAGCCAAGGTCGCTATGGCTACACCTTC. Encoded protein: CDSSQGRYGYTF.

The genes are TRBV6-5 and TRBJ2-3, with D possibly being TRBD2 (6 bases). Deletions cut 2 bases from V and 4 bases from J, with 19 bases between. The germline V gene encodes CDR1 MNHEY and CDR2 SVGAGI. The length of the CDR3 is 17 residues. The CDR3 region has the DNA TGTGCCAGCAGTTACGGCTGGACGGGGAGGTCCTCAGATACGCAGTATTTT. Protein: CASSYGWTGRSSDTQYF.

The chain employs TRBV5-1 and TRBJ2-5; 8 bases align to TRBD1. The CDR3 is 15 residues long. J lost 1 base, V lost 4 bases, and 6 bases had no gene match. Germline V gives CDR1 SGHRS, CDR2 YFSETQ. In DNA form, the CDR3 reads TGCGCCAGCAGCGCGAACGGACAGGGCCAAGAGACCCAGTACTTC. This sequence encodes CASSANGQGQETQYF.

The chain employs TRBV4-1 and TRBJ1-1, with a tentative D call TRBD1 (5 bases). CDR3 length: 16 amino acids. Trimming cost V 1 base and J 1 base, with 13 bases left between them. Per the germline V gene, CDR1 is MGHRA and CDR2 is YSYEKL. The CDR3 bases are TGCGCCAGCAGCCAAGTAGTTGGACACCCGAACACTGAAGCTTTCTTT. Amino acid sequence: CASSQVVGHPNTEAFF.

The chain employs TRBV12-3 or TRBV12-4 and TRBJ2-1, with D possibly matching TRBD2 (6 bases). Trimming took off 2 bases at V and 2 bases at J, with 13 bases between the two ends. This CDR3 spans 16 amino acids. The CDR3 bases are TGTGCCAGCAGTTTACTAGCGCCCCCCCCCTACAATGAGCAGTTCTTC. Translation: CASSLLAPPPYNEQFF.

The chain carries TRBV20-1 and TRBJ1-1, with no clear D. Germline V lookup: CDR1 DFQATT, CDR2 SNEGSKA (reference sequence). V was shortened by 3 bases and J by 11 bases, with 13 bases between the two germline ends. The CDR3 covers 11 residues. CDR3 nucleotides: TGCAGTGCTAGGCCATACAGCGAGGCTTTCTTT. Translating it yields CSARPYSEAFF.

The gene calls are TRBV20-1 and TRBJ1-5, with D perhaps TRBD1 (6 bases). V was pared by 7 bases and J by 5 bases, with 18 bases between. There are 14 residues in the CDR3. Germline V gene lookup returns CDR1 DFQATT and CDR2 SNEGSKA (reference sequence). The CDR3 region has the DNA TGCAGTGTCCGTCCGGGGGGCGGGGATCAGCCCCAGCATTTT. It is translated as CSVRPGGGDQPQHF.

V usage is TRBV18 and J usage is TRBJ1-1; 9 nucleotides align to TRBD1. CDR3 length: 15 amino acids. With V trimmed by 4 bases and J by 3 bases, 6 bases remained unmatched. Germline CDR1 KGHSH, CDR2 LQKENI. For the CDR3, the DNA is TGTGCCAGCTCACTCTGGACAGGGGTGGACACTGAAGCTTTCTTT. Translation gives CASSLWTGVDTEAFF.

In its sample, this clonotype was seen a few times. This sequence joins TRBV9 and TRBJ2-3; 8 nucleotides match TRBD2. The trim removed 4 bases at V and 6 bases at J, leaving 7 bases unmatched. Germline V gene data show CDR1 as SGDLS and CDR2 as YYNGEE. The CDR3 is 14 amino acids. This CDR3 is CASSLRLARDTQYF. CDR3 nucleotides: TGTGCCAGCAGCTTGAGACTAGCGCGGGATACGCAGTATTTT.